One and the same sample provided the 20 T cell receptor beta chains below, sequenced in a study of cytomegalovirus exposure and HLA in healthy donors. Libraries were prepared by immunoSEQ multiplex PCR; TCRdb keeps only in-frame clonotypes and omits some of them. The data hold about 120,000 clones, with 88% observed a single time. The source material was PBMCs. The source is a woman between 18 and 29 years old in good health and CMV-seropositive.

J is TRBJ1-2 and V is TRBV9; D not certain. CDR1 and CDR2 (germline): SGDLS, YYNGEE. The CDR3 runs to 16 residues. Trimming took 0 bases from V and 4 from J, leaving 16 bases between them. Here the CDR3 DNA reads TGTGCCAGCAGCGTAGGAGGAAGGGAGGGAACCTATGGCTACACCTTC. It codes for CASSVGGREGTYGYTF.

The rearrangement links TRBV7-9 to TRBJ2-2, with D uncertain. V was trimmed by 3 bases and J by 7 bases, leaving 3 bases between them. CDR1 is SEHNR, CDR2 FQNEAQ, per germline (reference sequence). The CDR3 has 11 amino acids. CDR3 residues: CASSFVGELFF. The CDR3 DNA follows: TGTGCCAGCAGCTTCGTCGGGGAGCTGTTTTTT.

The chain is built from TRBV28 and TRBJ2-7, with TRBD1 matching over 7 bases. The trim removed 6 bases at V and 3 bases at J, leaving 14 bases unmatched. From germline, CDR1 is MDHEN and CDR2 SYDVKM. This CDR3 comprises 16 residues. CDR3 bases: TGTGCCAGCAGCGGAGCTTATCAGAGACAGGGCTACGAGCAGTACTTC. It is translated as CASSGAYQRQGYEQYF.

The chain carries TRBV2 and TRBJ2-5; 10 positions match TRBD2. J gave up 1 base and V 6 bases, and 17 bases lay outside the gene matches. Looked up from germline, CDR1 is SNHLY and CDR2 is FYNNEI. The CDR3 has 19 amino acids. The CDR3 nucleotides read TGTGCCAGCAGCTCCAGCGGGGGGGCTATAACTAGCCTCCAAGAGACCCAGTACTTC. Its translation: CASSSSGGAITSLQETQYF. Combining the CDR3 with reference TRBV2 and TRBJ2-5 gives the whole variable domain EPEVTQTPSHQVTQMGQEVILRCVPISNHLYFYWYRQILGQKVEFLVSFYNNEISEKSEIFDDQFSVERPDGSNFTLKIRSTKLEDSAMYFCASSSSGGAITSLQETQYFGPGTRLLVL.

The chain has TRBV19 and TRBJ2-1, with D uncertain. The CDR3 contains 12 residues. The germline CDR1 and CDR2 sequences are LNHDA and SQIVND (reference sequence). V was pared by 2 bases and J by 5 bases, with 4 bases between. The CDR3 sequence is CASSIRNNEQFF. DNA for the CDR3: TGTGCCAGTAGTATACGTAACAATGAGCAGTTCTTC.

The chain couples TRBV29-1 to TRBJ1-5; no clear D. CDR1 and CDR2 (germline): SQVTM, ANQGSEA. The germline V and J ends were trimmed by 0 bases and 2 bases, with 14 bases remaining between them. The CDR3 is 16 amino acids. In nucleotides, the CDR3 is TGCAGCGTTGAAGATCTCCTCCTGATAGGCAATCAGCCCCAGCATTTT. Translated: CSVEDLLLIGNQPQHF.

V and J are TRBV5-1 and TRBJ1-1; D perhaps matches TRBD1 (6 bases). The CDR3 loop spans 15 amino acids. The germline V gene has CDR1 SGHRS and CDR2 YFSETQ. Trimming pared 4 bases from V and 2 bases from J, leaving 15 bases between. The chain's CDR3 is CASSNNLQGNTEAFF. In DNA form, the CDR3 reads TGCGCCAGCAGCAACAACTTACAGGGAAACACTGAAGCTTTCTTT.

The rearrangement joins TRBV4-2 to TRBJ2-7; 8 bases map to TRBD1. V was pared by 4 bases and J by 5 bases, with 7 bases of the junction left unmatched. CDR3 length: 14 amino acids. Germline-derived CDR1 and CDR2 are LGHNA and YNFKEQ. The CDR3 loop reads CASSPWTGRNEQYF. The CDR3 coding sequence is TGTGCCAGCAGCCCCTGGACAGGGAGGAACGAGCAGTACTTC.

J is TRBJ1-2 and V is TRBV6-4; no definite D call. Germline V gene data show CDR1 as MRHNA and CDR2 as SNTAGT. The CDR3 has 15 amino acids. Trimming left V 7 bases short and J 2 bases short, with 17 bases between. CDR3 loop: CASTLEGGMNYGYTF. The CDR3 DNA reads as TGTGCCAGCACCCTAGAGGGCGGAATGAACTATGGCTACACCTTC.

This clone showed up just a few times. The chain links TRBV7-6 to TRBJ2-7, with 9 bases fitting TRBD2. From germline, CDR1 is SGHVS and CDR2 FNYEAQ. There are 15 residues in the CDR3. Germline trimming cut 4 bases from V and 5 bases from J; bases unmatched to any gene: 9. The CDR3 bases are TGTGCCAGCAGCTCCGCTGTTGTAGCGGGAGACGAGCAGTACTTC. Protein product: CASSSAVVAGDEQYF.

This chain connects TRBV5-3 to TRBJ2-7; no firm D call. TRBV5-3 is assigned to the ORF class and has an uncertain function. Trimming took off 2 bases at V and 5 bases at J, with 2 bases between the two ends. CDR3 length: 10 residues. Here the CDR3 reads CARSFDEQYF. CDR3 coding DNA: TGTGCCAGAAGCTTCGACGAGCAGTACTTC.

This rearrangement joins TRBV14 to TRBJ1-4; D possibly corresponds to TRBD1 (5 bases). Germline values: CDR1 SGHDN, CDR2 FVKESK. Trimming shortened V by 1 base and J by 10 bases, and 10 bases separated the two germline ends. This CDR3 comprises 13 residues. The CDR3 loop reads CASSQARGGKLFF. The CDR3 DNA sequence: TGTGCCAGCAGCCAAGCACGGGGGGGAAAACTGTTTTTT.

The CDR3 DNA follows: TGTGCCAGCAGCTTAAGACTAGCGGGAGGGTCAGATACGCAGTATTTT. Its protein is CASSLRLAGGSDTQYF. This sequence joins TRBV7-2 and TRBJ2-3; 14 bases agree with TRBD2. J was trimmed by 4 bases and V by 2 bases; bases with no gene match: 2. Germline V gene data show CDR1 as SGHTA and CDR2 as FQGNSA. The CDR3 consists of 16 residues.

V gene TRBV7-9 combines with J gene TRBJ2-3, with TRBD2 matching 13 bases. Per germline, CDR1 SEHNR and CDR2 FQNEAQ (reference sequence). CDR3 length equals 17 residues. The ends lost 5 bases at V and 1 base at J; junction bases unmatched: 6. In nucleotides, the CDR3 is TGTGCCAGCAGCAGTGGACTAGCGGGAGAAGGCACAGATACGCAGTATTTT. Translation gives CASSSGLAGEGTDTQYF.

V gene TRBV30 combines with J gene TRBJ2-2; a weak D match, TRBD2 (7 bases). Germline V CDR1 and CDR2: GTSNPN, SVGIG (reference sequence). Trimming left V 3 bases short and J 6 bases short, with 17 bases between. The CDR3 loop spans 15 amino acids. The CDR3 DNA sequence: TGTGCCTGGAGAATGGGGGGGGCGTCCCCCGGGGAGCTGTTTTTT. Protein product: CAWRMGGASPGELFF.

V is TRBV6-1 and J is TRBJ2-3; the D is unclear. V lost 5 bases and J lost 3, with 9 bases in between. CDR3 length: 13 residues. Germline CDR1 MNHNS, CDR2 SASEGT. The CDR3 spells CASSSLSTDTQYF. Written as DNA, the CDR3 is TGTGCCAGCAGTTCCCTCAGTACAGATACGCAGTATTTT.

J is TRBJ2-2 and V is TRBV13, with D tentatively TRBD1 (6 bases). This CDR3 is built from 14 residues. Germline-derived CDR1 and CDR2 are PRHDT and FYEKMQ (reference sequence). V was cut by 4 bases and J by 3 bases, with 9 bases left in between. CDR3 nucleotides: TGTGCCAGCAGCTCCGGACAGCACACCGGGGAGCTGTTTTTT. Translated: CASSSGQHTGELFF.

The chain has TRBV7-8 and TRBJ2-1, with D unresolved. This CDR3 has 14 amino acids. V shed 1 base and J shed 8 bases, with 12 bases lying between them. Germline V gene lookup returns CDR1 SGHVS and CDR2 FQNEAQ. The DNA for the CDR3 is TGTGCCAGCAGCTTAGGAACCAGGCTACATGAGCAGTTCTTC. Translated: CASSLGTRLHEQFF.

V gene TRBV4-2 combines with J gene TRBJ1-3; no clear D gene. Trimming took off 1 base at V and 0 bases at J, with 10 bases between the two ends. This CDR3 has 16 amino acids. The germline gives CDR1 LGHNA, CDR2 YNFKEQ. The CDR3 spells CASSQVRGRSGNTIYF. The CDR3 region has the DNA TGTGCCAGCAGCCAAGTTCGCGGCCGCTCTGGAAACACCATATATTTT.

The gene calls are TRBV12-5 and TRBJ1-1; no firm D call. The germline gives CDR1 LGHNT, CDR2 FRNRAP. Trimming removed 1 base from V and 1 base from J, with 4 bases in between. This CDR3 region has 13 residues. This CDR3 reads CASGLDTNTEAFF. The CDR3 region has the DNA TGTGCTAGTGGTTTGGACACGAACACTGAAGCTTTCTTT.